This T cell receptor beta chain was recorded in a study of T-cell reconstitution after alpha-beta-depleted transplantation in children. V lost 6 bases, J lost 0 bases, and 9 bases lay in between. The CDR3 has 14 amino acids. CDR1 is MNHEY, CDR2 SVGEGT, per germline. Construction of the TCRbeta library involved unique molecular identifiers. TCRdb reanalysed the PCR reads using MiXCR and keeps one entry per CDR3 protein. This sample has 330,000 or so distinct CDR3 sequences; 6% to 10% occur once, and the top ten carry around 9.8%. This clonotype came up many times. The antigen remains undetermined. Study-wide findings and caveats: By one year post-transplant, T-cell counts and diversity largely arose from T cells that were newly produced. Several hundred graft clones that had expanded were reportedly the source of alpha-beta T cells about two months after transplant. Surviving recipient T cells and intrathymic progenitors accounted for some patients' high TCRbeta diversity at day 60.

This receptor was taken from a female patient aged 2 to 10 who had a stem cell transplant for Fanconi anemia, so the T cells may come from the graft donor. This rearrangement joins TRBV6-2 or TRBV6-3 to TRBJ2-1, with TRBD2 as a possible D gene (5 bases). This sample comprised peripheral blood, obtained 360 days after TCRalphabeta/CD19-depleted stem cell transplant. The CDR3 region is CASSPTSSYNEQFF. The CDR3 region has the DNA TGTGCCAGCAGCCCAACTAGCTCCTACAATGAGCAGTTCTTC.